This T cell receptor (beta chain) derives from a study of OX40 agonist ivuxolimab in advanced cancers. Whole-study context: Patients got intravenous ivuxolimab at 0.01 to 10 mg/kg every 2 weeks. Study observations and caveats: Normalized T-cell clonal expansion was also low in some nonresponders.

Comments on this clone: What it recognizes is unknown.

Sequencing was performed with immunoSEQ multiplex PCR; in TCRdb, only in-frame clones are kept and a portion is missing. The sample has 110,000 or so clones; approximately 89% are singletons. Looked up from germline, CDR1 is SGHTA and CDR2 is FQGTGA. Trimming cost V 8 bases and J 2 bases, with 10 bases left between them. CDR3 length equals 14 residues. The chain combines TRBV7-3 with TRBJ2-6, with D possibly being TRBD1 (7 bases). This TCR was sampled from an adult with an advanced solid tumor such as melanoma, head and neck, liver or kidney cancer. The material was CD4+ or CD8+ T cells sorted from blood, obtained in a trial of the OX40 agonist ivuxolimab. This CDR3 is CASSRGAGANVLTF. The CDR3 DNA sequence: TGTGCCAGCTCCAGGGGGGCTGGGGCCAACGTCCTGACTTTC.